The 2 T cell receptor beta chains listed next were all sequenced from one sample in a study of T-cell memory formation after mild COVID-19 (dated by TCRdb to about 2021). Libraries were constructed by 5' RACE. The reads were generated on an Illumina NovaSeq 6000. TCRdb redid the processing of the public reads, applying fastp at Q25 and MiXCR, and retained in-frame beta chains. Each entry is one CDR3 protein sequence, shown with its most common DNA and genes. In this sample the table shows 170,000 or so distinct CDR3 sequences, roughly a third of which occur a single time. In total, the top ten clones hold around 12% of the sample. Sequenced sample: PBMCs or a T cell subset sorted from them (not recorded which). Receptors were obtained from an adult woman who had mild COVID-19 (a few samples of this study predate the infection). The sample titles of this study are shuffled in the database, so cell type and time point are left out; the donor was told from shared clones.

This clonotype was seen at least ten times. This chain connects TRBV5-1 to TRBJ2-7, with a possible D match to TRBD1 (6 bases). Germline-derived CDR1 and CDR2 are SGHRS and YFSETQ. V was clipped by 0 bases and J by 2 bases, with 12 bases between them. The CDR3 consists of 15 residues. CDR3 protein: CASSLVTGNPYEQYF. In DNA, the CDR3 is TGCGCCAGCAGCTTGGTTACAGGGAACCCCTACGAGCAGTACTTC. The full variable domain, with the rest looked up from reference TRBV5-1 and TRBJ2-7, is KAGVTQTPRYLIKTRGQQVTLSCSPISGHRSVSWYQQTPGQGLQFLFEYFSETQRNKGNFPGRFSGRQFSNSRSEMNVSTLELGDSALYLCASSLVTGNPYEQYFGPGTRLTVT.

At least ten counts were recorded for this clonotype. The chain carries TRBV10-3 and TRBJ2-3; no definite D call. V dropped 3 bases and J dropped 0 bases, with 10 bases sitting between them. The CDR3 has 15 amino acids. Germline CDR1 reads ENHRY; CDR2 reads SYGVKD. CDR3 sequence reads: CAISDKPTSTDTQYF. The CDR3 nucleotides read TGTGCCATCAGTGATAAACCGACAAGCACAGATACGCAGTATTTT.